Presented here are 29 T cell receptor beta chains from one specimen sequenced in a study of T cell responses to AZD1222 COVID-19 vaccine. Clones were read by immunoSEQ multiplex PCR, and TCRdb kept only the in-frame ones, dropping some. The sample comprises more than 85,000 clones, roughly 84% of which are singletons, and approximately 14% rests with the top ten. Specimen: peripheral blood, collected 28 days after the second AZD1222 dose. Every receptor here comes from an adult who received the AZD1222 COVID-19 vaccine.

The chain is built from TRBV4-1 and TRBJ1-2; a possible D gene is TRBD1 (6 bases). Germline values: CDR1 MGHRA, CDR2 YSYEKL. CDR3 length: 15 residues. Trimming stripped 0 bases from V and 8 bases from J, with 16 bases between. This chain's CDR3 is CASSQDLTGPWGYTF. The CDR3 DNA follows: TGCGCCAGCAGCCAAGATCTGACAGGCCCGTGGGGCTACACCTTC.

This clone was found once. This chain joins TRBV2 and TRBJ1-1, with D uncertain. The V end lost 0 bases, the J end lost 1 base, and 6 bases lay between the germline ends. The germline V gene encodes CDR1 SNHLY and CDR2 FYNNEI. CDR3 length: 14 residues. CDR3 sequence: CASSEAPGNTEAFF. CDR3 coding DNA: TGTGCCAGCAGTGAAGCTCCCGGGAACACTGAAGCTTTCTTT.

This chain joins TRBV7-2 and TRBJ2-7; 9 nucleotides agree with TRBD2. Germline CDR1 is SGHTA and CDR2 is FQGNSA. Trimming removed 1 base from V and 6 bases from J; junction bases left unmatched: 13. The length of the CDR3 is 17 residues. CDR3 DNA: TGTGCCAGCAGCTTAGAAAGCGGGAGGCCCCAGTTCCGCGAGCAGTACTTC. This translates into CASSLESGRPQFREQYF.

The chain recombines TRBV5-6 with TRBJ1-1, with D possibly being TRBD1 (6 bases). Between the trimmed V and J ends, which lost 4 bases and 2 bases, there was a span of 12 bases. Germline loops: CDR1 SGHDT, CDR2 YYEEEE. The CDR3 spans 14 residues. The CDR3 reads CASSLGHLNTEAFF. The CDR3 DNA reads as TGTGCCAGCAGCCTGGGACATTTAAACACTGAAGCTTTCTTT.

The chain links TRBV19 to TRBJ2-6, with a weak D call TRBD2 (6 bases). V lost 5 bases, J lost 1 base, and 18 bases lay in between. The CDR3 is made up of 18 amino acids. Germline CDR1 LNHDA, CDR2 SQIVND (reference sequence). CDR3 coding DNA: TGTGCCAGTAGTGATGGAGGGACTGCCAATTCTGGGGCCAACGTCCTGACTTTC. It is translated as CASSDGGTANSGANVLTF.

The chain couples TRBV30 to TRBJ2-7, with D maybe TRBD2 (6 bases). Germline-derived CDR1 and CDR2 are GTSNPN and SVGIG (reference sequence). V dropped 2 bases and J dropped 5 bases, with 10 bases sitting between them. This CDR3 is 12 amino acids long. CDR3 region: CAWSRGSHEQYF. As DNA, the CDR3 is TGTGCCTGGAGTCGGGGGTCCCACGAGCAGTACTTC. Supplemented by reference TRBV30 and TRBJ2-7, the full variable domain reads SQTIHQWPATLVQPVGSPLSLECTVEGTSNPNLYWYRQAAGRGLQLLFYSVGIGQISSEVPQNLSASRPQDRQFILSSKKLLLSDSGFYLCAWSRGSHEQYFGPGTRLTVT.

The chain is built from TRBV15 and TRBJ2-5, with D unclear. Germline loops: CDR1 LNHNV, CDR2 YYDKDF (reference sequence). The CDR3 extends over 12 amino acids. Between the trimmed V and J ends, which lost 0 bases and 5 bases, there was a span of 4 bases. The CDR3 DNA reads TGTGCCACCAGCAGAGACATGGAGACCCAGTACTTC. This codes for CATSRDMETQYF.

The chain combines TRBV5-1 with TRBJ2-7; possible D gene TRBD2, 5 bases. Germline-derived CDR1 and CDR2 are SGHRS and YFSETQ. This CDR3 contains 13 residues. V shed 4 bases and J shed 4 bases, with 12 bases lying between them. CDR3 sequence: CASSLSGLYEQYF. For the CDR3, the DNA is TGCGCCAGCAGCCTCTCGGGGTTGTACGAGCAGTACTTC.

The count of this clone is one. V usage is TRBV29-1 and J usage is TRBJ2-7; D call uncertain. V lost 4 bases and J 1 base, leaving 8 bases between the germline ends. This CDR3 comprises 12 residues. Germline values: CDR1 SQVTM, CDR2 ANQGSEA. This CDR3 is CSVAAVSYEQYF. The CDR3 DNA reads TGCAGCGTTGCTGCAGTTTCCTACGAGCAGTACTTC.

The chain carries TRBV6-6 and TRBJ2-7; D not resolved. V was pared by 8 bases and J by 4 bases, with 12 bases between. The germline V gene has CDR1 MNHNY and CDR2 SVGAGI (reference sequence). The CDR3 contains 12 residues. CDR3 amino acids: CASGIQLYEQYF. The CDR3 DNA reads TGTGCCAGCGGGATACAGCTGTACGAGCAGTACTTC.

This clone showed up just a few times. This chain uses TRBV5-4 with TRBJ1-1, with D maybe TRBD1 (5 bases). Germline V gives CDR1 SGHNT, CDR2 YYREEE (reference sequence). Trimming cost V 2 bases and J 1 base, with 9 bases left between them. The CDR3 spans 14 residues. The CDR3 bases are TGTGCCAGCAGCTTTAGAGGGGCGAACACTGAAGCTTTCTTT. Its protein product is CASSFRGANTEAFF.

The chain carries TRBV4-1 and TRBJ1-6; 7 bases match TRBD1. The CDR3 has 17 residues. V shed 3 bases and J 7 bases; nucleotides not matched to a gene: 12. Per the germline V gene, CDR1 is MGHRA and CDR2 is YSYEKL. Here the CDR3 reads CASSQRGQQGTNSPLHF. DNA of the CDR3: TGCGCCAGCAGCCAGCGGGGACAGCAGGGGACCAATTCACCCCTCCACTTT.

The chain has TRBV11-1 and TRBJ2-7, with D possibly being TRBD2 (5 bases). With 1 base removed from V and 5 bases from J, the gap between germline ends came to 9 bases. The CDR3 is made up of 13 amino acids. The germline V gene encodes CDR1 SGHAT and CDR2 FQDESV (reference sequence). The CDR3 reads CASSLGGYHEQYF. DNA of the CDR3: TGTGCCAGCAGCTTAGGAGGGTACCACGAGCAGTACTTC. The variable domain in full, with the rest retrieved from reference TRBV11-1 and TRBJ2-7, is EAEVAQSPRYKITEKSQAVAFWCDPISGHATLYWYRQILGQGPELLVQFQDESVVDDSQLPKDRFSAERLKGVDSTLKIQPAELGDSAMYLCASSLGGYHEQYFGPGTRLTVT.

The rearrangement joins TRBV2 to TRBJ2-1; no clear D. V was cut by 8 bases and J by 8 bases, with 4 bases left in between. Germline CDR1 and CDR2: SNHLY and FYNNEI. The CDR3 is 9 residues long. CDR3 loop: CASGYEQFF. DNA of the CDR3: TGTGCCAGCGGTTATGAGCAGTTCTTC.

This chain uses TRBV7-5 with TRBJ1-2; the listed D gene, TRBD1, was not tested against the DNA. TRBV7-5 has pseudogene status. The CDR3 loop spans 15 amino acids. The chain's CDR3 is CARSHPDRDVYGYTF. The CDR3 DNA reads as TGTGCCAGAAGCCATCCGGACAGGGACGTCTATGGCTACACCTTC.

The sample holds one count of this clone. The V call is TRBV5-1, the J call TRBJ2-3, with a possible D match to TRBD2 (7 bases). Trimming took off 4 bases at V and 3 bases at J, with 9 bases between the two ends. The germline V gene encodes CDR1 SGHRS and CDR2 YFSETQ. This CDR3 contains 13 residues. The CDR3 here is CASSRGATDTQYF. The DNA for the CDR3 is TGCGCCAGCAGCCGGGGGGCGACAGATACGCAGTATTTT.

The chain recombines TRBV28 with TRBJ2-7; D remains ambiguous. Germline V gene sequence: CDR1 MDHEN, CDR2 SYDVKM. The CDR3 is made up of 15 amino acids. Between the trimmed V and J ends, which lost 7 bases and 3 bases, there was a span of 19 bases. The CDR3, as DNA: TGTGCCAGCACACCCTTCGACGGACGATTCTACGAGCAGTACTTC. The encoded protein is CASTPFDGRFYEQYF.

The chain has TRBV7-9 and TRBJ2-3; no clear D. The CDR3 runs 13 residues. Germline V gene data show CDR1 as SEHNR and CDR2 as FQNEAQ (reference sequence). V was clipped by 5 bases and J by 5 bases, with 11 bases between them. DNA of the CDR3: TGTGCCAGCAGCCCCCCAAATATAGATACGCAGTATTTT. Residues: CASSPPNIDTQYF.

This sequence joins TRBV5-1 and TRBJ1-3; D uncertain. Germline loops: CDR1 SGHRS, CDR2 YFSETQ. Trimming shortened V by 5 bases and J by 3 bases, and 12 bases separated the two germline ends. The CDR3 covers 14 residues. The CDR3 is CASRSPGVGNTIYF. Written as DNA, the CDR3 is TGCGCCAGCAGGTCCCCAGGAGTTGGAAACACCATATATTTT.

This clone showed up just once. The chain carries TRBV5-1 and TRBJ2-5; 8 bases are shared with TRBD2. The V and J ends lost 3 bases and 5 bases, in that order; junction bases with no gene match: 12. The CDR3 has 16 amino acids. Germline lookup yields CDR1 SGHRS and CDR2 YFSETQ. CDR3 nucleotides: TGCGCCAGCAGCTCGCGAGGCGGGGGGCCGGAGGAGACCCAGTACTTC. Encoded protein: CASSSRGGGPEETQYF. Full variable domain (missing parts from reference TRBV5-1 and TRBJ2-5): KAGVTQTPRYLIKTRGQQVTLSCSPISGHRSVSWYQQTPGQGLQFLFEYFSETQRNKGNFPGRFSGRQFSNSRSEMNVSTLELGDSALYLCASSSRGGGPEETQYFGPGTRLLVL.

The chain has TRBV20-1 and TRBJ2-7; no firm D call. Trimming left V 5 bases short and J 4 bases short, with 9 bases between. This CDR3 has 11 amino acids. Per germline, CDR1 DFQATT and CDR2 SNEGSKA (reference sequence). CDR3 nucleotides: TGCAGTGCTCCCAATGGGTACGAGCAGTACTTC. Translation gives CSAPNGYEQYF.

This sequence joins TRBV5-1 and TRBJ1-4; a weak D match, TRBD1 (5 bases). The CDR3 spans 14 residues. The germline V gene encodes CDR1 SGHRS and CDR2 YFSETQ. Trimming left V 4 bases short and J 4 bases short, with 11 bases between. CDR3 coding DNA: TGCGCCAGCAGCCGGGACGGCTATAATGAAAAACTGTTTTTT. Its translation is CASSRDGYNEKLFF. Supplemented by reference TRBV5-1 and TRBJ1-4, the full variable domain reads KAGVTQTPRYLIKTRGQQVTLSCSPISGHRSVSWYQQTPGQGLQFLFEYFSETQRNKGNFPGRFSGRQFSNSRSEMNVSTLELGDSALYLCASSRDGYNEKLFFGSGTQLSVL.

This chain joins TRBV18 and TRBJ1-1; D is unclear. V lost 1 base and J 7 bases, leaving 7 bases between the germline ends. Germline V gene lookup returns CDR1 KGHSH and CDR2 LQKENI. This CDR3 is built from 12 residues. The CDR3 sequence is CASSPRYGEAFF. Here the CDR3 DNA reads TGTGCCAGCTCACCACGGTACGGTGAAGCTTTCTTT.

The CDR3 nucleotides are TGTGCCAGCAGCCTGACCGTCTCTATGAACACTGAAGCTTTCTTT. Protein sequence: CASSLTVSMNTEAFF. This chain uses TRBV6-5 with TRBJ1-1; D is unclear. V was pared by 6 bases and J by 0 bases, with 14 bases between. In germline, CDR1 is MNHEY, CDR2 SVGAGI. CDR3 length: 15 amino acids.

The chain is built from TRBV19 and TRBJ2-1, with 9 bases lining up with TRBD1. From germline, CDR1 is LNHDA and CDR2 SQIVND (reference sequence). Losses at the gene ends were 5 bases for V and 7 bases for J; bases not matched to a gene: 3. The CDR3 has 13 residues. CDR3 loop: CASSVGTGNEQFF. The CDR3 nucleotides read TGTGCCAGTAGTGTGGGGACAGGGAATGAGCAGTTCTTC.

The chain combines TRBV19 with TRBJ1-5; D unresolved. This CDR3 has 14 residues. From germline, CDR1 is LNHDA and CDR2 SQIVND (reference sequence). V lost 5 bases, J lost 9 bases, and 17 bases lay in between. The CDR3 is CASSPSFRGWPQHF. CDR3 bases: TGTGCCAGTAGTCCCTCGTTCAGAGGGTGGCCCCAGCATTTT.

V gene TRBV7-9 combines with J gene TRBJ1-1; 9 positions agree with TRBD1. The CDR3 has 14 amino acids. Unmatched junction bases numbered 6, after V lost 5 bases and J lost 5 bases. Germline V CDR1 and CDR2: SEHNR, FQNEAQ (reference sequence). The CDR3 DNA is TGTGCCAGCAGCGCTACAGGGGGCTGGACTGAAGCTTTCTTT. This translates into CASSATGGWTEAFF.

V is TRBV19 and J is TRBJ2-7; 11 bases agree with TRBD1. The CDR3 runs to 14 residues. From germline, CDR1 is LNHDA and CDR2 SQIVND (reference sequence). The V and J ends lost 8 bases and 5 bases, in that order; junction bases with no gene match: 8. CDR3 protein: CASSGTGGLDEQYF. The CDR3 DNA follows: TGTGCCAGTTCCGGGACAGGGGGGCTGGACGAGCAGTACTTC.

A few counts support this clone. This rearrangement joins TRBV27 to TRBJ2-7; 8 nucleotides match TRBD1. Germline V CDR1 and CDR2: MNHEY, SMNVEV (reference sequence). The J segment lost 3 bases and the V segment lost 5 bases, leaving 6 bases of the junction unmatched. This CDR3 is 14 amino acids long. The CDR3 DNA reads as TGTGCCAGCAGTCCCGGACAGGGTCTCTACGAGCAGTACTTC. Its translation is CASSPGQGLYEQYF.